Listed here are 18 T cell receptor beta chains from one sample, sequenced in a study of blood T cells in healthy people across ages. PCR was performed a second time for roughly 7 to 12 cycles using a sample-barcoded 5' primer and a J-beta primer mix. Each CDR3 protein is one row after TCRdb ran MiXCR on the 5' RACE reads. The sample has fewer than 2,000,000 distinct CDR3 sequences; roughly 30% are singletons. The sequencing input was blood. These receptors all stem from a woman aged 25 to 39 in good health.

The V and J genes are TRBV6-2 or TRBV6-3 and TRBJ1-5; D is undetermined. V lost 0 bases and J lost 9, with 12 bases in between. Germline CDR1 MNHEY, CDR2 SVGEGT. This CDR3 is built from 14 residues. The CDR3 protein is CASSYSRGLSPQHF. The CDR3 coding sequence is TGTGCCAGCAGTTACTCGAGAGGGCTGTCGCCCCAGCATTTT.

This clonotype was counted only a few times. The J gene is TRBJ2-7, the V gene TRBV28; D is uncertain. The germline V gene encodes CDR1 MDHEN and CDR2 SYDVKM. The CDR3 has 13 residues. V dropped 3 bases and J dropped 7 bases, with 13 bases sitting between them. In DNA form, the CDR3 reads TGTGCCAGCAGTTTGTCCGCGGCAAGGGAGCAGTACTTC. It yields the protein CASSLSAAREQYF.

Notes on this clonotype: Possible read error: a much larger clone is one base away. V and J are TRBV29-1 and TRBJ2-7; a possible D gene is TRBD1 (6 bases). V was cut by 6 bases and J by 5 bases, with 14 bases left in between. Germline CDR1 and CDR2: SQVTM and ANQGSEA. The length of the CDR3 is 12 residues. CDR3 in amino acids: CSVAGVCHEQYF. CDR3 sequence (DNA): TGCAGCGTGGCAGGGGTGTGCCACGAGCAGTACTTC.

The genes are TRBV20-1 and TRBJ2-1, with 16 bases fitting TRBD2. This CDR3 has 16 residues. Per the germline V gene, CDR1 is DFQATT and CDR2 is SNEGSKA (reference sequence). The trim removed 5 bases at V and 8 bases at J, leaving 9 bases unmatched. CDR3 residues: CSAGTSGRAPVDEQFF. As DNA, the CDR3 is TGCAGTGCTGGGACTAGCGGGAGGGCCCCGGTAGATGAGCAGTTCTTC.

This clonotype has only a few counts. Here the CDR3 DNA reads TGCAGTGCTACGGGGGTTGGCTACACCTTC. This translates into CSATGVGYTF. This chain joins TRBV20-1 and TRBJ1-2; a weak D match, TRBD1 (5 bases). The CDR3 spans 10 residues. The V end was cut by 4 bases, the J end by 7 bases, with 7 bases between. Germline V gives CDR1 DFQATT, CDR2 SNEGSKA (reference sequence).

This clonotype was seen a few times. The V and J genes are TRBV20-1 and TRBJ1-1, with a tentative D call TRBD1 (5 bases). Germline CDR1 reads DFQATT; CDR2 reads SNEGSKA (reference sequence). The CDR3 extends over 14 amino acids. Trimming left V 5 bases short and J 0 bases short, with 13 bases between. This CDR3 reads CSASRGELNTEAFF. The DNA for the CDR3 is TGCAGTGCTTCCCGGGGCGAGTTGAACACTGAAGCTTTCTTT.

The J gene is TRBJ2-3, the V gene TRBV5-1; D may be TRBD2 (6 bases). The CDR3 runs 15 residues. From germline, CDR1 is SGHRS and CDR2 YFSETQ. Trimming shortened V by 4 bases and J by 1 base, and 13 bases separated the two germline ends. The CDR3 region has the DNA TGCGCCAGCAGCGGAAGCGGGCCTCGCACAGATACGCAGTATTTT. Amino acid sequence: CASSGSGPRTDTQYF. Together with reference TRBV5-1 and TRBJ2-3, the CDR3 gives the full variable domain: KAGVTQTPRYLIKTRGQQVTLSCSPISGHRSVSWYQQTPGQGLQFLFEYFSETQRNKGNFPGRFSGRQFSNSRSEMNVSTLELGDSALYLCASSGSGPRTDTQYFGPGTRLTVL.

This clonotype was recorded a few times. This chain connects TRBV15 to TRBJ2-7; 7 bases are a match to TRBD2. V was pared by 6 bases and J by 1 base, with 12 bases of the junction left unmatched. The CDR3 runs to 16 residues. Germline CDR1 is LNHNV and CDR2 is YYDKDF (reference sequence). The CDR3 loop reads CATRGGDDVLSYEQYF. The CDR3 DNA follows: TGTGCCACCAGGGGGGGGGACGACGTATTATCCTACGAGCAGTACTTC.

V gene TRBV12-3 or TRBV12-4 combines with J gene TRBJ1-2, with D possibly matching TRBD1 (6 bases). Trimming pared 2 bases from V and 6 bases from J, leaving 16 bases between. The CDR3 contains 15 residues. The CDR3 coding sequence is TGTGCCAGCAGTTTAAATAGGCCGGGGGCGCATGGCTACACCTTC. As protein: CASSLNRPGAHGYTF.

V is TRBV7-2 and J is TRBJ2-1; possible D gene TRBD2, 6 bases. CDR3 length: 13 amino acids. Trimming removed 4 bases from V and 13 bases from J, with 17 bases in between. CDR1 and CDR2 from the germline V gene are SGHTA and FQGNSA. This chain's CDR3 is CASSSWSAGYQFF. In DNA, the CDR3 is TGTGCCAGCAGCTCCTGGTCGGCGGGGTATCAGTTCTTC.

This chain joins TRBV2 and TRBJ1-1; D is ambiguous. This CDR3 has 18 residues. Germline V gene data show CDR1 as SNHLY and CDR2 as FYNNEI. V lost 5 bases and J 0 bases, leaving 22 bases between the germline ends. The CDR3 bases are TGTGCCAGCAGTCCGATGACCGTTCTAGGCTTCTTGAACACTGAAGCTTTCTTT. It specifies CASSPMTVLGFLNTEAFF.

This clonotype has a count of ten or more. The chain has TRBV10-3 and TRBJ2-5; TRBD1 matches at 7 bases. The CDR3 totals 13 residues. Trimming removed 5 bases from V and 3 bases from J; junction bases left unmatched: 3. Germline-derived CDR1 and CDR2 are ENHRY and SYGVKD. The CDR3 sequence is CAISFDREETQYF. The CDR3 region has the DNA TGTGCCATCAGTTTCGACAGGGAAGAGACCCAGTACTTC.

The rearrangement links TRBV2 to TRBJ2-7; weak D call: TRBD2 (6 bases). This CDR3 comprises 14 residues. The germline V gene encodes CDR1 SNHLY and CDR2 FYNNEI. The V end lost 4 bases, the J end lost 5 bases, and 15 bases lay between the germline ends. In DNA form, the CDR3 reads TGTGCCAGCAGTGTACGCGGGAATAGGAACGAGCAGTACTTC. As protein: CASSVRGNRNEQYF.

Ten or more counts support this clonotype. The chain is built from TRBV3-1 and TRBJ2-7, with D possibly matching TRBD2 (6 bases). There are 14 residues in the CDR3. V lost 5 bases and J 3 bases, leaving 14 bases between the germline ends. In germline, CDR1 is LGHDT, CDR2 YNNKEL (reference sequence). CDR3: CASSKTGTHYEQYF. DNA of the CDR3: TGTGCCAGCAGCAAGACCGGGACTCACTACGAGCAGTACTTC.

This clonotype was recorded a few times. This rearrangement joins TRBV29-1 to TRBJ2-7; perhaps TRBD1 as D (5 bases). The V and J ends lost 2 bases and 0 bases respectively, with 8 bases between them. Germline assignment: CDR1 SQVTM and CDR2 ANQGSEA. The CDR3 runs 13 residues. The CDR3 DNA is TGCAGCGTTGAAACAGGACCCTCCTACGAGCAGTACTTC. Residues: CSVETGPSYEQYF.

The chain links TRBV5-6 to TRBJ1-6; no reliable D call. The CDR3 runs 13 residues. V lost 7 bases to trimming and J lost 0 bases, with 5 bases between them. Germline CDR1 reads SGHDT; CDR2 reads YYEEEE. CDR3 in DNA: TGTGCCAGCCAGGACTCCTATAATTCACCCCTCCACTTT. Amino acids: CASQDSYNSPLHF. Full variable domain (outside the CDR3, taken from reference TRBV5-6 and TRBJ1-6): DAGVTQSPTHLIKTRGQQVTLRCSPKSGHDTVSWYQQALGQGPQFIFQYYEEEERQRGNFPDRFSGHQFPNYSSELNVNALLLGDSALYLCASQDSYNSPLHFGNGTRLTVT.

This clonotype has a count of ten or more. The V and J genes are TRBV7-9 and TRBJ1-1; 7 bases are a match to TRBD1. The V gene's germline CDR1 is SEHNR and CDR2 FQNEAQ (reference sequence). J was trimmed by 1 base and V by 1 base; bases with no gene match: 3. The CDR3 totals 15 residues. As DNA, the CDR3 is TGTGCCAGCAGCTTAGGGTGGACAGGGAACACTGAAGCTTTCTTT. Translated: CASSLGWTGNTEAFF. The full variable domain, with the rest looked up from reference TRBV7-9 and TRBJ1-1, is DTGVSQNPRHKITKRGQNVTFRCDPISEHNRLYWYRQTLGQGPEFLTYFQNEAQLEKSRLLSDRFSAERPKGSFSTLEIQRTEQGDSAMYLCASSLGWTGNTEAFFGQGTRLTVV.

This clonotype occurred a few times. V and J are TRBV28 and TRBJ1-1; D remains ambiguous. The CDR3 spans 14 residues. V was pared by 2 bases and J by 4 bases, with 11 bases between. Per the germline V gene, CDR1 is MDHEN and CDR2 is SYDVKM. CDR3 nucleotide sequence: TGTGCCAGCAGTTTAGTACCCCAAGGCACTGAAGCTTTCTTT. The encoded protein is CASSLVPQGTEAFF.